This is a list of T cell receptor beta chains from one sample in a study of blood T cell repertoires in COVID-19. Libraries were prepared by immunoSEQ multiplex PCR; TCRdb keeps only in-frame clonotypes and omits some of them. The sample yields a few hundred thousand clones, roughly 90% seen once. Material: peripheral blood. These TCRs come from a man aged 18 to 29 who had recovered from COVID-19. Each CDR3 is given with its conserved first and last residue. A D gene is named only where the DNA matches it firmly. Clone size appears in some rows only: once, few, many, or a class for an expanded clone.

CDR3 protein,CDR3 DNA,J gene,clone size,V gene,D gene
CSVEDQGGQGTYEQYF,TGCAGCGTTGAAGATCAAGGGGGACAGGGAACATACGAGCAGTACTTC,TRBJ2-7,once,TRBV29-1,TRBD1
CAISTSGRNFEQFF,TGTGCCATCAGCACTAGCGGGAGGAATTTTGAGCAGTTCTTC,TRBJ2-1,.,TRBV10-3,TRBD2
CASSEAHQAPLHF,TGTGCCAGCAGTGAAGCGCATCAGGCACCCCTCCACTTT,TRBJ1-6,.,TRBV6-1,.
CASIDRLYTEAFF,TGTGCCAGCATTGACAGGCTCTACACTGAAGCTTTCTTT,TRBJ1-1,.,TRBV25-1,.
CASSLAVRFYSNQPQHF,TGTGCCAGCAGCTTAGCGGTCCGGTTTTATAGCAATCAGCCCCAGCATTTT,TRBJ1-5,.,TRBV11-2,.
CATFEGEPSNEQFF,TGTGCCACCTTCGAGGGGGAGCCGAGTAATGAGCAGTTCTTC,TRBJ2-1,.,TRBV10-3,.
CASSYSDGVGSPLHF,TGTGCCAGCAGTTACTCGGACGGGGTGGGGTCACCCCTCCACTTT,TRBJ1-6,.,TRBV6-5,.
CASSLGLAGSPDTQYF,TGTGCCAGCAGCTTAGGGCTAGCGGGGTCCCCAGATACGCAGTATTTT,TRBJ2-3,.,TRBV11-2,TRBD2
CASSLTRDTNYGYTF,TGTGCCAGCAGCTTGACCCGGGACACCAACTATGGCTACACCTTC,TRBJ1-2,.,TRBV7-9,.
CASSLATDSLSYEQYF,TGTGCCAGCAGCTTAGCCACGGACAGCCTCTCCTACGAGCAGTACTTC,TRBJ2-7,.,TRBV7-9,.
CASRRQSISTDTQYF,TGTGCCAGCAGGCGACAGAGTATTAGCACAGATACGCAGTATTTT,TRBJ2-3,.,TRBV6-5,.
CASSLEQTVGSPLHF,TGTGCCAGCAGCTTGGAACAGACGGTCGGTTCACCCCTCCACTTT,TRBJ1-6,.,TRBV5-4,.
CASSSLDSILTNTEAFF,TGTGCCAGCTCATCCTTGGACAGTATCCTTACGAACACTGAAGCTTTCTTT,TRBJ1-1,.,TRBV18,.
CASSQDTGADGYEQYF,TGTGCCAGCAGCCAAGATACAGGCGCGGACGGCTACGAGCAGTACTTC,TRBJ2-7,once,TRBV14,.
CASSLGDNTQYF,TGTGCCAGCAGCTTAGGGGACAATACGCAGTATTTT,TRBJ2-3,.,TRBV7-9,.
CASTHIPGAGNIQYF,TGTGCCAGTACCCACATCCCAGGGGCAGGAAACATTCAGTACTTC,TRBJ2-4,.,TRBV19,.
CASSLSSGSPLHF,TGTGCCAGCAGCTTATCTAGTGGTTCACCCCTCCACTTT,TRBJ1-6,.,TRBV11-3,.
CASRKRQGNTEAFF,TGTGCCAGTAGGAAACGACAGGGTAACACTGAAGCTTTCTTT,TRBJ1-1,.,TRBV19,TRBD1
CASSPGQGVYGYTF,TGTGCCAGCAGTCCCGGACAGGGCGTTTATGGCTACACCTTC,TRBJ1-2,.,TRBV11-2,TRBD1
CAISENREYGYGYTF,TGTGCCATCAGTGAGAACAGGGAATACGGATATGGCTACACCTTC,TRBJ1-2,.,TRBV10-3,.
CASTGLSHIQYF,TGTGCCAGTACGGGACTTAGTCACATTCAGTACTTC,TRBJ2-4,.,TRBV19,.
CASSHGQGSYEQYF,TGTGCCAGCAGCCATGGACAGGGTTCCTACGAGCAGTACTTC,TRBJ2-7,.,TRBV3-1/TRBV3-2,TRBD1